This entry is about one T cell receptor beta chain. This receptor's antigen is unknown. No base quality values were provided; no much bigger clone lies one nucleotide off. Library preparation employed 5' RACE. The sample was run on an Illumina HiSeq 2500. A second PCR of roughly 6 to 12 cycles was performed with a sample-barcoded 5' primer and a J-beta primer mix. A template-switch 5' adaptor carrying 12 random nucleotides introduced a unique molecular identifier onto each TCR beta cDNA molecule. At least 3 million CDR3-containing paired-end reads were obtained from each sample. The Mint cDNA synthesis kit, primed by a TRBC-specific oligonucleotide, was used to synthesize first-strand cDNA from all RNA. All cDNA was treated with uracil-DNA glycosylase and then went through a first 18-cycle PCR with the universal primers M1SS and BC2_uni_R. In the original analysis: For normalization, 1 million high-quality reads were randomly selected from each sample, with every read carrying a distinct molecular identifier. Instead of being binned into consensus sequences, reads that shared molecular identifiers were thrown out. MiTCR, with a Q25 quality threshold and the strictest error-elimination algorithm, was used for CDR3 identification, clonotype clustering and error correction. A nonparametric unseen species model with Euler transformation was used to estimate lower-bound total TCR beta diversity. TCRdb cleaned the public reads at Q25 with fastp, built clones with MiXCR and kept in-frame beta chains. Entries are consolidated by CDR3 protein sequence, retaining the most common genes and DNA. Clone size and V and J calls follow TCRdb, not the original study. The sample table contains fewer than 950,000 distinct CDR3 sequences; only one count was recorded for 53% of them. About two fifths of the sample is held by the ten biggest clonotypes.

The source of the sample is a study of blood T cells in healthy people across ages (dated by TCRdb to about 2015). With respect to the entire study: In model experiments, template switching captured about one uniquely barcoded TCR beta cDNA molecule for every two T cells. Using deep sequencing normalized with unique cDNA molecular identifiers, the study measured how TCR beta repertoire diversity changes with age. Donors were grouped into four age groups: young (average 16 years), middle-aged (39), aged (around 56) and long-lived (over 80). To avoid experimental bias, donors of different ages were distributed randomly across sequencing lanes. Using the same blood draw, the study looked at two additional independent replicas of 1 million unique cDNA reads for two donors, one aged 18 to 30 and the other aged 80 or older. Results and caveats for the whole study, not just this receptor: Compared with the aged group, more naive CD4+ T cells, fewer expanded clones and increased TCR diversity were shown by the long-lived group, suggesting age selection. Estimates of total diversity based on one million sequenced T cells were considered lower bounds and underestimates. The CMV infection status of donors was not known, potentially confounding age-related changes in expanded clonotypes. Because profiling used bulk unsorted PBMCs, naive and antigen-experienced compartments could not be compared conclusively. Observed TCR beta diversity per million T cells fell roughly linearly with age, and a significant reduction was already apparent by age roughly 40. The percentage of naive T cells measured by flow cytometry correlated strongly with observed TCR beta diversity.

Systemically healthy Caucasian individuals from Russia, roughly 40 in total and aged about 6 to 100 years, were included as donors. Around 9.7 milliliters of peripheral blood were collected from each donor into EDTA-treated Vacutainer tubes. Ficoll-Paque density-gradient centrifugation was used to isolate PBMCs, with at least 7 million obtained per sample. Trizol reagent was used to extract total RNA from PBMCs, with at least 6 micrograms per sample. The percentages of naive CD45RAhigh/CD27high T cells were determined by flow cytometry on a PBMC aliquot from every donor. Reading the germline V gene gives CDR1 SGHRS and CDR2 YFSETQ. The germline ends are 12 bases apart after V is trimmed by 0 bases and J by 3 bases. The CDR3 spans 16 residues, from the cysteine through the phenylalanine. Only CDR3 DNA remains: 48 bases, in frame from the first base.

The source material was blood. The rearranged segments are TRBV5-1 and TRBJ1-4; the D gene is unclear. The clonotype was recovered from a man older than 75 in good health. This receptor carries the CDR3 CASSLAPTAANEKLFF. The DNA reads as follows: TGCGCCAGCAGCTTGGCCCCGACGGCAGCTAATGAAAAACTGTTTTTT.